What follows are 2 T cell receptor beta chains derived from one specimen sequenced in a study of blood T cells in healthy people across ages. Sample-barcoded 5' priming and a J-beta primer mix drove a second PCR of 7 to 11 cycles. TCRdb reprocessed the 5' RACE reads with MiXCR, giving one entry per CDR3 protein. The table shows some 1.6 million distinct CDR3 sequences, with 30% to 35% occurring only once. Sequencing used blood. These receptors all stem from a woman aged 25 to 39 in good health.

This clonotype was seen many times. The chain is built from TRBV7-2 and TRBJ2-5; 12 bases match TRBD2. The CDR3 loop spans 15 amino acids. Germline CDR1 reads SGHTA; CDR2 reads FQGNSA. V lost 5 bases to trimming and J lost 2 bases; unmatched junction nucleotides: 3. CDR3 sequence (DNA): TGTGCCAGCAGCCGACTAGCGGGAGCTCAAGAGACCCAGTACTTC. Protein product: CASSRLAGAQETQYF.

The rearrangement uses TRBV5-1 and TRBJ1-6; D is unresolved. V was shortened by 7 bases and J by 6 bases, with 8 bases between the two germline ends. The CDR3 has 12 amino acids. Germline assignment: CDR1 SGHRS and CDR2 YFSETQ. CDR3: CASGESNSPLHF. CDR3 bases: TGCGCCAGCGGGGAGTCTAATTCACCCCTCCACTTT.